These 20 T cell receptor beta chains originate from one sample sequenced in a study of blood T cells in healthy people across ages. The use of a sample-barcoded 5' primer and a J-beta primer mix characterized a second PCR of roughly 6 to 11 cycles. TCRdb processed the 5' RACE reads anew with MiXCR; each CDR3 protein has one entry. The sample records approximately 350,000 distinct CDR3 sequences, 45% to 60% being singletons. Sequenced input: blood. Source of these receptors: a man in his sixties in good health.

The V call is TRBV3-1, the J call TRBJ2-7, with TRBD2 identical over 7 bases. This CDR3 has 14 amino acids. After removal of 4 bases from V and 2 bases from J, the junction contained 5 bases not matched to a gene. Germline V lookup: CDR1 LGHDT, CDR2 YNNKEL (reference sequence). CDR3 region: CASSRAGAPYEQYF. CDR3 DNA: TGTGCCAGCAGCCGCGCGGGAGCGCCCTACGAGCAGTACTTC.

CDR3 coding DNA: TGTGCCAGCAGCGACGGGACTAGCGGGGACTACAATGAGCAGTTCTTC. Protein: CASSDGTSGDYNEQFF. V usage is TRBV7-6 and J usage is TRBJ2-1, with TRBD2 identical over 13 bases. The germline V gene encodes CDR1 SGHVS and CDR2 FNYEAQ. This CDR3 contains 16 residues. V shed 5 bases and J 3 bases; nucleotides not matched to a gene: 4. Full variable domain (remainder filled in from reference TRBV7-6 and TRBJ2-1): GAGVSQSPRYKVTKRGQDVALRCDPISGHVSLYWYRQALGQGPEFLTYFNYEAQQDKSGLPNDRFSAERPEGSISTLTIQRTEQRDSAMYRCASSDGTSGDYNEQFFGPGTRLTVL.

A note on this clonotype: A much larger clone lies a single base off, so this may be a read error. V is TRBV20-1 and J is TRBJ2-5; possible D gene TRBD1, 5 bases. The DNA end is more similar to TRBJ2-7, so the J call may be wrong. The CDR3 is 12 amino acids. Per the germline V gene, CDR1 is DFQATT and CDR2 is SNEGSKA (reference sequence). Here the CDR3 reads CSARISRVEQYF. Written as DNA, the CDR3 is TGCAGTGCCAGGATTAGCAGGGTCGAGCAGTACTTC.

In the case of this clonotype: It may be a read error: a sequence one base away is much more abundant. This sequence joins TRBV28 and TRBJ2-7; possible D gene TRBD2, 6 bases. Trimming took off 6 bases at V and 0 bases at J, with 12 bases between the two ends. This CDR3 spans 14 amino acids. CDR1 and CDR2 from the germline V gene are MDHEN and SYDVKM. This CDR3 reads CASSPGLCSYEQYF. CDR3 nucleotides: TGTGCCAGCAGCCCAGGACTATGCTCCTACGAGCAGTACTTC.

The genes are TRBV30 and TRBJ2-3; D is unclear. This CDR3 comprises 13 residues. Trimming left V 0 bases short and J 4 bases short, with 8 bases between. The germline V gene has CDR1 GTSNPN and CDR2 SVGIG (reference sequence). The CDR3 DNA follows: TGTGCCTGGAGTGTACCTCCGGCAGATACGCAGTATTTT. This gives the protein CAWSVPPADTQYF.

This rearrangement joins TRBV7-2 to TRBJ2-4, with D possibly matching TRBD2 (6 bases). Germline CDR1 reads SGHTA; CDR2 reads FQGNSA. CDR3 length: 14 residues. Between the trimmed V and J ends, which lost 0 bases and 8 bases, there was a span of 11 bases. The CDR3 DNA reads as TGTGCCAGCAGCTTAGCGGAGGGTTGGGACATTCAGTACTTC. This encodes CASSLAEGWDIQYF.

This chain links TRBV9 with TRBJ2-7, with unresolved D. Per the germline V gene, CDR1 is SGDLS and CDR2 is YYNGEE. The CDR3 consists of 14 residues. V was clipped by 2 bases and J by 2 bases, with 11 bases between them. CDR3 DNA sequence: TGTGCCAGCAGCGTTCAGACGGAACCCTACGAGCAGTACTTC. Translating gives CASSVQTEPYEQYF.

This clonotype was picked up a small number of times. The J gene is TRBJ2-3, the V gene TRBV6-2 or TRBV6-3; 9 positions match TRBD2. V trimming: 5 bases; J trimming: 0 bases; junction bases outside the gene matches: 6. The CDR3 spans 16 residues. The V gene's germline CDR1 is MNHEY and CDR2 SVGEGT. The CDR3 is CASSGSTSGSTDTQYF. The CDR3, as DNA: TGTGCCAGCAGTGGATCCACTAGCGGGAGCACAGATACGCAGTATTTT.

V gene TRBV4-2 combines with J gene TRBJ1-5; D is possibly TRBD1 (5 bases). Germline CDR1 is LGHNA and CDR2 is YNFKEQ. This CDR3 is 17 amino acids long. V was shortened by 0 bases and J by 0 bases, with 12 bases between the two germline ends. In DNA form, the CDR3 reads TGTGCCAGCAGCCAAGAGGCGCGGGACTATAGCAATCAGCCCCAGCATTTT. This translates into CASSQEARDYSNQPQHF.

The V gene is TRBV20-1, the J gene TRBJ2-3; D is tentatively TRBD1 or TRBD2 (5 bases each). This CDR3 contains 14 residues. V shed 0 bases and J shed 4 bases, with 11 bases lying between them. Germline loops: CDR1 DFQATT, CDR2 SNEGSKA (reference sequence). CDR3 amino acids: CSARDYLGADTQYF. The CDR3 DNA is TGCAGTGCTAGAGATTATTTGGGGGCAGATACGCAGTATTTT.

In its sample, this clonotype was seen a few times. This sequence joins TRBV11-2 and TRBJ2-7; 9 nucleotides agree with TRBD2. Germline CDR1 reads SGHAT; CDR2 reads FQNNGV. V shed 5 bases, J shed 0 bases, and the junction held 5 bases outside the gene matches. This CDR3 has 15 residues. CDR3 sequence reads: CASSQGTSSSYEQYF. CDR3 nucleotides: TGTGCCAGCAGCCAGGGGACTAGCAGCTCCTACGAGCAGTACTTC.

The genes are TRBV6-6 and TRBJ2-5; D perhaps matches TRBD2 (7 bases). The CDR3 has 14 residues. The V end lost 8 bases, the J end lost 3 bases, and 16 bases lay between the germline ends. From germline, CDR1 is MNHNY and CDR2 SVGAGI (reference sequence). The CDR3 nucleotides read TGTGCCAGCTCCTGGGGGGGGGGCGAAGAGACCCAGTACTTC. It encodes CASSWGGGEETQYF.

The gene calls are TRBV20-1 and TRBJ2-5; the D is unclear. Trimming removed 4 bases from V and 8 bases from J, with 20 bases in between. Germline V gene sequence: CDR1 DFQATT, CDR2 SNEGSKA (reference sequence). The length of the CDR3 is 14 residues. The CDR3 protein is CSAMQEAPKGTQYF. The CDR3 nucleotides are TGCAGTGCTATGCAGGAAGCCCCGAAAGGTACCCAGTACTTC.

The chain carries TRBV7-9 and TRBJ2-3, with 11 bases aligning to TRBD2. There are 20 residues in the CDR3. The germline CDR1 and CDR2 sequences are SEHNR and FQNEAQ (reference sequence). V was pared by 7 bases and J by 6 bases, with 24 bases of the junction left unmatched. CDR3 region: CASNREPGTSGEEGHDTQYF. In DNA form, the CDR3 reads TGTGCCAGCAACCGGGAACCTGGGACTAGCGGCGAGGAAGGGCACGATACGCAGTATTTT.

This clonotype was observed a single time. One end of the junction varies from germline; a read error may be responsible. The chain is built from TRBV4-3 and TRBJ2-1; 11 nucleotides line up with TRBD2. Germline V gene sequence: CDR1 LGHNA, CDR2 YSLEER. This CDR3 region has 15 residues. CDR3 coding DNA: TGCGCCAACAGCCAGGGACTAGCGGCCTCCAATGAGCAGTTCTTC. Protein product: CANSQGLAASNEQFF.

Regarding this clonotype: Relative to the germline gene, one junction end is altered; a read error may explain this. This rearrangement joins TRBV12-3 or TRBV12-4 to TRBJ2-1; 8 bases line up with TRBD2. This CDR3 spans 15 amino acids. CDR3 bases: TGTGCCAGTAGTAAAACTAGCGGAGATTACAATCAGCAGTTCTTC. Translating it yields CASSKTSGDYNQQFF.

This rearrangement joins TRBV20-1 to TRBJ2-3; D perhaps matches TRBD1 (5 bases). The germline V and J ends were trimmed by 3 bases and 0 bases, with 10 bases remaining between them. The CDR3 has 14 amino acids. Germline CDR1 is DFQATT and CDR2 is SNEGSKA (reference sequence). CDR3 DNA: TGCAGTGCTAGTAGGGGTGGGAGCACAGATACGCAGTATTTT. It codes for CSASRGGSTDTQYF.

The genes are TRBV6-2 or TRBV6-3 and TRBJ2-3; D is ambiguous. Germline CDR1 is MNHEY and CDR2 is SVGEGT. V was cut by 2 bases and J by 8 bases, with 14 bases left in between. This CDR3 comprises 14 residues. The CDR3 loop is CASSYAADPPTQYF. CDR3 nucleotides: TGTGCCAGCAGTTACGCGGCGGACCCACCTACGCAGTATTTT.

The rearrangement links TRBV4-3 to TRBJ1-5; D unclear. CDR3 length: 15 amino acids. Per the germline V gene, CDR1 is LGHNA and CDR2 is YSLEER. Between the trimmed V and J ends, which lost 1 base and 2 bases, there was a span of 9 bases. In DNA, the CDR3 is TGCGCCAGCAGCCAAGGCACAGCGGGCAATCAGCCCCAGCATTTT. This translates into CASSQGTAGNQPQHF.

CDR3 sequence (DNA): TGTGCCAGCAGCGTCGGACAGGGCGGGGCATATGGCTACACCTTC. Its translation is CASSVGQGGAYGYTF. The chain joins TRBV7-6 to TRBJ1-2; 8 bases fit TRBD1. The V and J ends lost 5 bases and 5 bases, in that order; junction bases with no gene match: 10. Germline-derived CDR1 and CDR2 are SGHVS and FNYEAQ. The CDR3 contains 15 residues.